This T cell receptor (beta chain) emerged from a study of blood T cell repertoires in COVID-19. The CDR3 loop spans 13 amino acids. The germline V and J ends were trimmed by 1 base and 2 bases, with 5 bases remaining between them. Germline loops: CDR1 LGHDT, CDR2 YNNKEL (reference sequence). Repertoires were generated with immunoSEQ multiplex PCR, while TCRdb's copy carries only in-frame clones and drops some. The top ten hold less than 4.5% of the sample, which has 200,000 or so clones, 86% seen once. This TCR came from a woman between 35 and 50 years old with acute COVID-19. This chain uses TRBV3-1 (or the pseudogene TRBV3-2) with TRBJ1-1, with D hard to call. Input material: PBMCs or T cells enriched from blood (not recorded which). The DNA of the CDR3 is TGTGCCAGCAGCCAAGTCCATAACACTGAAGCTTTCTTT. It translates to CASSQVHNTEAFF.